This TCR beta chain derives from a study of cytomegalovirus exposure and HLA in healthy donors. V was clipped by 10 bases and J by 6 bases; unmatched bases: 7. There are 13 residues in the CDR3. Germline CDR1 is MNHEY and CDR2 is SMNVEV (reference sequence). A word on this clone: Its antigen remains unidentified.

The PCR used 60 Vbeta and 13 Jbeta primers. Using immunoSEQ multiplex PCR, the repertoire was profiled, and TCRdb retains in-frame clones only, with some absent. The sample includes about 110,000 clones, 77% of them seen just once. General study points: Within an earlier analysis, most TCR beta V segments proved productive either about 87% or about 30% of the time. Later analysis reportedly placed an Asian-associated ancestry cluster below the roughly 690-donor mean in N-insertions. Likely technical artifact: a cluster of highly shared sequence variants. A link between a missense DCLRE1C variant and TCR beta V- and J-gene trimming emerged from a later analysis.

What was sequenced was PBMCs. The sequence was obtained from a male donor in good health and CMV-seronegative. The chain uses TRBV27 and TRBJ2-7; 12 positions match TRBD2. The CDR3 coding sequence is TGTGCCACCAGGACTAGCGGGAACTTCGAGCAGTACTTC. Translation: CATRTSGNFEQYF.